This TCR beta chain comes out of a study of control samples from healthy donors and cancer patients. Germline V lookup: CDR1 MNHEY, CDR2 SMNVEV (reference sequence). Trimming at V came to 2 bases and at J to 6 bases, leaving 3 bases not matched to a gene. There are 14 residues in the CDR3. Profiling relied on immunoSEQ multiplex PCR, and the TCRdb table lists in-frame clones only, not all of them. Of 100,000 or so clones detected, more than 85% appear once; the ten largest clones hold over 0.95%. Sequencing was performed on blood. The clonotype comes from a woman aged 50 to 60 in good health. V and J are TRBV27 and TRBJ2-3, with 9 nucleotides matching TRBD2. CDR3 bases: TGTGCCAGCAGTTTAGCGGGAGGGATTGATACGCAGTATTTT. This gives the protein CASSLAGGIDTQYF.